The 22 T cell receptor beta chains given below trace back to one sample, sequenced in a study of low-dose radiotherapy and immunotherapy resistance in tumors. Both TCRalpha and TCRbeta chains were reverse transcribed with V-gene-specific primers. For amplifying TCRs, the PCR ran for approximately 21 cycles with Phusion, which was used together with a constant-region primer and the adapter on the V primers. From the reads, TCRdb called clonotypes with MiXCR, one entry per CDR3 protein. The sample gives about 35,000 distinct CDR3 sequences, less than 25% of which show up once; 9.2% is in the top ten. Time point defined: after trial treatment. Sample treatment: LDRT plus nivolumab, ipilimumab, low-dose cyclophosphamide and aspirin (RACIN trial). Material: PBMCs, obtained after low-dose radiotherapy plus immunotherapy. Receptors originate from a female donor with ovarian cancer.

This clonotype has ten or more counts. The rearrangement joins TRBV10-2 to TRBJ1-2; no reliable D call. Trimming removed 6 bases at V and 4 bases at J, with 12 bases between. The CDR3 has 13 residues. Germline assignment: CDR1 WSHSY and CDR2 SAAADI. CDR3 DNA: TGCGCCAGCAGGGGTCGGGTGGCCTATGGCTACACCTTC. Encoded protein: CASRGRVAYGYTF.

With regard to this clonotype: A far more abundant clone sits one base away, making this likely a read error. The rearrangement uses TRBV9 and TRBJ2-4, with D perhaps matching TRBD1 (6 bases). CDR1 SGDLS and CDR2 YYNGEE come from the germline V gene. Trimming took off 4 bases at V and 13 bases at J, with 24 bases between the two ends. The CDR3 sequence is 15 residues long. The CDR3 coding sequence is TGTGCCAGCAGCACCCGACAGGACTCCTACAATGAGCAGTACTTC. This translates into CASSTRQDSYNEQYF.

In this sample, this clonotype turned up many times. CDR3 protein: CASSQNRDRRTYEQYF. The CDR3 DNA is TGTGCCAGCTCTCAAAACCGGGACAGGCGAACCTACGAGCAGTACTTC. The genes are TRBV18 and TRBJ2-7; 8 bases are shared with TRBD1. The germline V gene encodes CDR1 KGHSH and CDR2 LQKENI. The CDR3 runs to 16 residues. The J segment lost 2 bases and the V segment lost 6 bases, leaving 12 bases of the junction unmatched. Together with reference TRBV18 and TRBJ2-7, the CDR3 gives the full variable domain: NAGVMQNPRHLVRRRGQEARLRCSPMKGHSHVYWYRQLPEEGLKFMVYLQKENIIDESGMPKERFSAEFPKEGPSILRIQQVVRGDSAAYFCASSQNRDRRTYEQYFGPGTRLTVT.

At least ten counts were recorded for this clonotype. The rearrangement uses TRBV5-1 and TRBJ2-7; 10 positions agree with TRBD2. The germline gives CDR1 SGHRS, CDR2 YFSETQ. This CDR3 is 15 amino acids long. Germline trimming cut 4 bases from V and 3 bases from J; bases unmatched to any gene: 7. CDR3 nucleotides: TGCGCCAGCAGCGTAGCGGGGGGCCCCCTCTACGAGCAGTACTTC. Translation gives CASSVAGGPLYEQYF.

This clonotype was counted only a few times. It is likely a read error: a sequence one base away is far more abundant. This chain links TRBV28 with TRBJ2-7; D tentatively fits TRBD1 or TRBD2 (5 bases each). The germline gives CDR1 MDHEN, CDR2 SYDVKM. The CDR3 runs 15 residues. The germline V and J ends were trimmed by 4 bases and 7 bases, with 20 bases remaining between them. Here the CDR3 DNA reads TGTGCCAGCAGTTCGCCCGGGGCACAGTACGGTGAGCAGTACTTC. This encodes CASSSPGAQYGEQYF. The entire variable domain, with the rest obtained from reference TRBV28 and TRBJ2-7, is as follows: DVKVTQSSRYLVKRTGEKVFLECVQDMDHENMFWYRQDPGLGLRLIYFSYDVKMKEKGDIPEGYSVSREKKERFSLILESASTNQTSMYLCASSSPGAQYGEQYFGPGTRLTVT.

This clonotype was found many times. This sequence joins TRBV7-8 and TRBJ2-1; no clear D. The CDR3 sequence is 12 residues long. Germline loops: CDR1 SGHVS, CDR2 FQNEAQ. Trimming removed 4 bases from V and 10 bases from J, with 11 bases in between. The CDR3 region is CASSWAVQEQFF. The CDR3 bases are TGTGCCAGCAGCTGGGCGGTGCAGGAGCAGTTCTTC.

The CDR3 spells CSVDPGELFF. The CDR3, as DNA: TGCAGCGTTGATCCCGGGGAGCTGTTTTTT. V is TRBV29-1 and J is TRBJ2-2, with D uncertain. CDR1 is SQVTM and CDR2 is ANQGSEA in the germline V gene. The CDR3 runs 10 residues. The V and J ends lost 3 bases and 6 bases respectively, with 2 bases between them.

The CDR3 nucleotides are TGTGCCAGTACAGCAGGGGTAGGGAACACTGAAGCTTTCTTT. Residues: CASTAGVGNTEAFF. The chain links TRBV19 to TRBJ1-1; the D gene is possibly TRBD1 (6 bases). This CDR3 region has 14 residues. The V gene's germline CDR1 is LNHDA and CDR2 SQIVND (reference sequence). The V end lost 7 bases, the J end lost 1 base, and 13 bases lay between the germline ends.

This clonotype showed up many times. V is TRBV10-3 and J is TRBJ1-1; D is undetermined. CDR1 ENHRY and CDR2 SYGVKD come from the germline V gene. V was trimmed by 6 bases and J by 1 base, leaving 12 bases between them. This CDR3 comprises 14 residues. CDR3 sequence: CAIRAGQENTEAFF. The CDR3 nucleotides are TGTGCCATCAGGGCGGGTCAAGAGAACACTGAAGCTTTCTTT.

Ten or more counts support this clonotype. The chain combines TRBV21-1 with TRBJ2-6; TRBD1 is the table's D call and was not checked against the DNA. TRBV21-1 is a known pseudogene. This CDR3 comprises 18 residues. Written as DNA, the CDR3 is TGTGCCAGCAGCAGTGAGTCGGACAGGGGTGCTGGGGCCAACGTCCTGACTTTC. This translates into CASSSESDRGAGANVLTF.

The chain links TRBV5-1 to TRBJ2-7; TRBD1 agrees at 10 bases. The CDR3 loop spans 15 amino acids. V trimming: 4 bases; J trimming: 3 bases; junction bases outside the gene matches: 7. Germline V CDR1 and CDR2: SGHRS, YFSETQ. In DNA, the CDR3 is TGCGCCAGCAGCCCTACCGGGACAGGGGTCTACGAGCAGTACTTC. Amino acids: CASSPTGTGVYEQYF.

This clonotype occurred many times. CDR3 loop: CASSPGTGVTGELFF. The CDR3 DNA reads TGTGCCAGCAGCCCCGGGACAGGGGTCACCGGGGAGCTGTTTTTT. The genes are TRBV9 and TRBJ2-2, with TRBD1 matching 10 bases. The V segment lost 4 bases and the J segment 4 bases; nucleotides outside the gene matches: 4. Germline CDR1 is SGDLS and CDR2 is YYNGEE. CDR3 size: 15 residues.

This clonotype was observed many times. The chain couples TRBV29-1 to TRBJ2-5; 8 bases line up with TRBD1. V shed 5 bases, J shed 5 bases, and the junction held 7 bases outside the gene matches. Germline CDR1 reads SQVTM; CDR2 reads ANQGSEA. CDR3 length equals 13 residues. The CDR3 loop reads CSVQTGVGETQYF. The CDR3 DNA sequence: TGCAGCGTTCAGACAGGGGTAGGGGAGACCCAGTACTTC.

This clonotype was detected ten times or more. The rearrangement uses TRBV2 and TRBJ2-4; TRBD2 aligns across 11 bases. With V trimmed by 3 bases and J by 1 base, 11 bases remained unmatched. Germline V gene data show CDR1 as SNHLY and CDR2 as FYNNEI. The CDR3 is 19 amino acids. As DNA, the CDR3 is TGTGCCAGCAGTGACAGGCTAGCGGGGGGAGGGGGGGCCAAAAACATTCAGTACTTC. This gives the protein CASSDRLAGGGGAKNIQYF.

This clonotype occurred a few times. CDR3 nucleotides: TGTGCCAGCACCCGGGGTCCCGGCTCGCAGTACTTC. Its protein is CASTRGPGSQYF. This rearrangement joins TRBV28 to TRBJ2-7, with D perhaps TRBD2 (5 bases). V shed 7 bases and J shed 9 bases, with 16 bases lying between them. The CDR3 is 12 residues long. The germline CDR1 and CDR2 sequences are MDHEN and SYDVKM.

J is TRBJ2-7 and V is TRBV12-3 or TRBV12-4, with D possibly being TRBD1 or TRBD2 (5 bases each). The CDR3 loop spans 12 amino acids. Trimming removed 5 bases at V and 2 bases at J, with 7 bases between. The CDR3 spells CASSGDPYEQYF. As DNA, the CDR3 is TGTGCCAGCAGTGGGGACCCCTACGAGCAGTACTTC.

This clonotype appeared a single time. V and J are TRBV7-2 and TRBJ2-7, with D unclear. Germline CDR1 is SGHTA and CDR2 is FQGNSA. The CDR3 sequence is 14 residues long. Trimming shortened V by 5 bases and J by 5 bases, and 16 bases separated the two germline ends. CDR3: CASSPSPTRNEQYF. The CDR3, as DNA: TGTGCCAGCAGCCCATCTCCGACTCGGAACGAGCAGTACTTC.

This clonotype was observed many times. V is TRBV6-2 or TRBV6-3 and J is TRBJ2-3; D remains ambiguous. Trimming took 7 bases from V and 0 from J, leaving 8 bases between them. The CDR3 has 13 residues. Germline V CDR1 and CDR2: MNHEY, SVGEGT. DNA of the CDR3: TGTGCCAGCATCCAGCATAGCACAGATACGCAGTATTTT. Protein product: CASIQHSTDTQYF.

The CDR3 DNA is TGTGCCAGCAGCCCGAGCCCGACAGGGATTGGCGGGGAGCTGTTTTTT. The encoded protein is CASSPSPTGIGGELFF. The chain joins TRBV11-3 to TRBJ2-2; 7 nucleotides line up with TRBD1. Germline CDR1 and CDR2: SGHNT and YENEEA. V lost 5 bases to trimming and J lost 7 bases; unmatched junction nucleotides: 13. CDR3 length: 16 amino acids.

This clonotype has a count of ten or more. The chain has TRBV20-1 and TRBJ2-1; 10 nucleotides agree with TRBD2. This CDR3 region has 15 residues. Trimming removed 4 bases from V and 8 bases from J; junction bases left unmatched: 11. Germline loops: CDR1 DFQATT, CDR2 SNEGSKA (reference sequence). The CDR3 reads CSAIGGSGGVDEQFF. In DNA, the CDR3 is TGCAGTGCTATTGGGGGAAGCGGGGGGGTCGATGAGCAGTTCTTC.

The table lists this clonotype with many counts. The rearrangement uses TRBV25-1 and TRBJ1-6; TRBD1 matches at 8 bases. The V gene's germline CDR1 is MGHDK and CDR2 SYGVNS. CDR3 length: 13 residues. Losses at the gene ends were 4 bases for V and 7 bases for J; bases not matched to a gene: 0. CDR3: CASSGTGNSPLHF. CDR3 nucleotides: TGTGCCAGCAGTGGGACAGGGAATTCACCCCTCCACTTT. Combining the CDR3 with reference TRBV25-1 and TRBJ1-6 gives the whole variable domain EADIYQTPRYLVIGTGKKITLECSQTMGHDKMYWYQQDPGMELHLIHYSYGVNSTEKGDLSSESTVSRIRTEHFPLTLESARPSHTSQYLCASSGTGNSPLHFGNGTRLTVT.

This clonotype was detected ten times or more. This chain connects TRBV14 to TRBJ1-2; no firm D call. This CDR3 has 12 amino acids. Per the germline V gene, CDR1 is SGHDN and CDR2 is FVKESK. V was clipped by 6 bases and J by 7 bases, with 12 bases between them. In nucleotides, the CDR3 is TGTGCCAGCAGTAGTACTGTCGCTGGCTACACCTTC. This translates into CASSSTVAGYTF.